Presented here are 24 T cell receptor beta chains from one specimen sequenced in a study of shared clonotypes between healthy human individuals. Libraries were prepared by immunoSEQ multiplex PCR; TCRdb keeps only in-frame clonotypes and omits some of them. The top ten clones hold roughly 0.15% of a sample with 2 million to 3 million clones, roughly nine tenths of them seen once. Sequenced material: naive CD4+ T cells sorted from blood. Noted subset: CD45RA+ positively selected. The origin of the receptors is a man aged 18 to 35 in good health.

Only one count was recorded for this clone. The chain recombines TRBV21-1 with TRBJ1-5. TRBV21-1 is recorded as a pseudogene. This CDR3 spans 13 amino acids. The CDR3 sequence: CASSEWGNQPQHF. CDR3 coding DNA: TGTGCCAGCAGCGAGTGGGGCAATCAGCCCCAGCATTTT.

The chain combines TRBV5-4 with TRBJ2-1; TRBD2 agrees at 13 bases. The germline gives CDR1 SGHNT, CDR2 YYREEE (reference sequence). The V segment lost 4 bases and the J segment 7 bases; nucleotides outside the gene matches: 5. The CDR3 is made up of 15 amino acids. The CDR3 DNA is TGTGCCAGCAGCCCGGGACTAGCGGGACGGAATGAGCAGTTCTTC. The encoded protein is CASSPGLAGRNEQFF.

The chain has TRBV28 and TRBJ2-7; D could derive from TRBD1 or TRBD2 (6 bases each). This CDR3 is 14 amino acids long. Germline loops: CDR1 MDHEN, CDR2 SYDVKM. V was shortened by 7 bases and J by 2 bases, with 15 bases between the two germline ends. The CDR3 DNA is TGTGCCAGCAACCTGGAGGGGGGTACCTACGAGCAGTACTTC. Its protein is CASNLEGGTYEQYF.

The CDR3 nucleotides read TGTGCCAGCAGCTCCGGGGGAAAACTGTTTTTT. Protein product: CASSSGGKLFF. The genes are TRBV5-6 and TRBJ1-4; D possibly corresponds to TRBD1 (5 bases). The CDR3 length is 11 residues. Looked up from germline, CDR1 is SGHDT and CDR2 is YYEEEE. Trimming removed 3 bases at V and 10 bases at J, with 7 bases between.

The CDR3 DNA sequence: TGCGCCAGCAGCCAAGTTGGCGGAGGGACCACGGGGAACTATGGCTACACCTTC. This encodes CASSQVGGGTTGNYGYTF. The genes are TRBV4-1 and TRBJ1-2; the D gene is possibly TRBD1 (5 bases). V was pared by 1 base and J by 2 bases, with 20 bases between. The CDR3 runs to 18 residues. Germline V gene sequence: CDR1 MGHRA, CDR2 YSYEKL.

Worth noting for this clone: Other DNA sequences in this sample translate to the same CDR3. The chain combines TRBV7-3 with TRBJ1-6, with D unclear. Germline CDR1 reads SGHTA; CDR2 reads FQGTGA. This CDR3 contains 13 residues. V lost 5 bases, J lost 5 bases, and 7 bases lay in between. CDR3 nucleotide sequence: TGTGCCAGCAGCCCGACGGATAATTCACCCCTCCACTTT. The encoded protein is CASSPTDNSPLHF.

This chain connects TRBV19 to TRBJ2-2; a possible D gene is TRBD2 (7 bases). Germline V gives CDR1 LNHDA, CDR2 SQIVND (reference sequence). V lost 3 bases to trimming and J lost 8 bases, with 16 bases between them. CDR3 length: 15 amino acids. The CDR3 here is CASSIFAGAEGELFF. The DNA for the CDR3 is TGTGCCAGTAGTATCTTTGCGGGGGCGGAAGGGGAGCTGTTTTTT.

The chain recombines TRBV7-2 with TRBJ2-1; D remains unclear. Between the trimmed V and J ends, which lost 5 bases and 4 bases, there was a span of 24 bases. The CDR3 runs to 18 residues. Germline CDR1 SGHTA, CDR2 FQGNSA. Here the CDR3 DNA reads TGTGCCAGCAGCACGGAACTACGGAACATAAAGAGGTACAATGAGCAGTTCTTC. Translation gives CASSTELRNIKRYNEQFF.

To note about this clone: Distinct nucleotide sequences in the sample also encode this CDR3. V usage is TRBV7-9 and J usage is TRBJ2-6; D remains ambiguous. From germline, CDR1 is SEHNR and CDR2 FQNEAQ (reference sequence). V was trimmed by 8 bases and J by 1 base, leaving 3 bases between them. The CDR3 is 12 amino acids. The CDR3 nucleotides read TGTGCCAGCGGGTCTGGGGCCAACGTCCTGACTTTC. Translated: CASGSGANVLTF.

This chain joins TRBV27 and TRBJ2-2, with TRBD2 matching over 13 bases. With 5 bases clipped from V and 7 bases from J, the junction kept 16 bases outside the gene matches. Germline loops: CDR1 MNHEY, CDR2 SMNVEV (reference sequence). The CDR3 spans 19 residues. The CDR3: CASSPGLAGVRPHGGELFF. CDR3 coding DNA: TGTGCCAGCAGTCCAGGACTAGCGGGAGTCCGACCCCATGGCGGGGAGCTGTTTTTT.

The chain has TRBV28 and TRBJ2-1, with TRBD2 identical over 7 bases. The junction had 5 bases not matched to a gene; V was cut back by 3 bases and J by 9 bases. This CDR3 is built from 13 residues. CDR1 is MDHEN, CDR2 SYDVKM, per germline. As DNA, the CDR3 is TGTGCCAGCAGTTTTGGGAGCGGGACTGAGCAGTTCTTC. Translating gives CASSFGSGTEQFF.

V gene TRBV19 combines with J gene TRBJ2-3, with D unresolved. Germline CDR1 LNHDA, CDR2 SQIVND (reference sequence). The CDR3 spans 14 residues. Trimming took off 1 base at V and 2 bases at J, with 7 bases between the two ends. Here the CDR3 reads CASSIGPNTDTQYF. The CDR3 DNA is TGTGCCAGTAGTATAGGCCCTAACACAGATACGCAGTATTTT.

The rearrangement uses TRBV7-8 and TRBJ2-7; the D is unclear. The CDR3 is 12 residues long. Trimming shortened V by 5 bases and J by 1 base, and 6 bases separated the two germline ends. Germline loops: CDR1 SGHVS, CDR2 FQNEAQ. The CDR3 DNA follows: TGTGCCAGCAGCCCATCTTCCTACGAGCAGTACTTC. As protein: CASSPSSYEQYF.

About this clone: This sample includes further DNA sequences coding for the same CDR3. The chain uses TRBV9 and TRBJ1-6; possible D gene TRBD1, 5 bases. The germline V gene has CDR1 SGDLS and CDR2 YYNGEE. The germline V and J ends were trimmed by 0 bases and 4 bases, with 8 bases remaining between them. The CDR3 is made up of 15 amino acids. CDR3 DNA sequence: TGTGCCAGCAGCGTAGATGGGACTTATAATTCACCCCTCCACTTT. It codes for CASSVDGTYNSPLHF.

The chain recombines TRBV2 with TRBJ2-1; TRBD2 matches at 7 bases. Germline loops: CDR1 SNHLY, CDR2 FYNNEI. The junction had 8 bases not matched to a gene; V was cut back by 6 bases and J by 0 bases. This CDR3 has 16 amino acids. The CDR3 region is CASRRVGRTSYNEQFF. In DNA form, the CDR3 reads TGTGCCAGCAGACGGGTCGGGAGGACCTCCTACAATGAGCAGTTCTTC. The entire variable domain, with the rest obtained from reference TRBV2 and TRBJ2-1, is as follows: EPEVTQTPSHQVTQMGQEVILRCVPISNHLYFYWYRQILGQKVEFLVSFYNNEISEKSEIFDDQFSVERPDGSNFTLKIRSTKLEDSAMYFCASRRVGRTSYNEQFFGPGTRLTVL.

This chain links TRBV12-5 with TRBJ2-7, with 11 bases aligning to TRBD2. Germline V gene sequence: CDR1 LGHNT, CDR2 FRNRAP. Unmatched junction bases numbered 7, after V lost 6 bases and J lost 6 bases. There are 14 residues in the CDR3. The CDR3 here is CASGTGTSGTEQYF. The CDR3 DNA follows: TGTGCTAGTGGAACCGGGACTAGCGGAACCGAGCAGTACTTC.

The gene calls are TRBV7-2 and TRBJ2-7; a possible D gene is TRBD1 (5 bases). The CDR3 contains 16 residues. Germline V lookup: CDR1 SGHTA, CDR2 FQGNSA. V lost 1 base and J 2 bases, leaving 15 bases between the germline ends. CDR3 DNA sequence: TGTGCCAGCAGCTTAGTATCCCAGGGTTTACCCTACGAGCAGTACTTC. This encodes CASSLVSQGLPYEQYF.

The rearrangement uses TRBV11-3 and TRBJ2-5; TRBD2 matches 9 bases. The CDR3 covers 16 residues. Germline CDR1 and CDR2: SGHNT and YENEEA. Trimming cost V 4 bases and J 2 bases; bases outside gene matches: 8. CDR3 DNA sequence: TGTGCCAGCAGCTGGGGGCAGACTAGCGGACAAGAGACCCAGTACTTC. Translation: CASSWGQTSGQETQYF. The entire variable domain, with the rest obtained from reference TRBV11-3 and TRBJ2-5, is as follows: EAGVVQSPRYKIIEKKQPVAFWCNPISGHNTLYWYLQNLGQGPELLIRYENEEAVDDSQLPKDRFSAERLKGVDSTLKIQPAELGDSAVYLCASSWGQTSGQETQYFGPGTRLLVL.

Comment on this clone: Other DNA sequences of this sample code for an identical CDR3. The CDR3 sequence is CASSSLAGGQETQYF. The DNA for the CDR3 is TGTGCCAGCAGTAGTCTAGCGGGGGGCCAAGAGACCCAGTACTTC. This chain joins TRBV7-2 and TRBJ2-5; TRBD2 matches at 11 bases. Germline V gene sequence: CDR1 SGHTA, CDR2 FQGNSA. The length of the CDR3 is 15 residues. V gave up 6 bases and J gave up 1 base; unmatched junction bases: 4. The entire variable domain, with the rest obtained from reference TRBV7-2 and TRBJ2-5, is as follows: GAGVSQSPSNKVTEKGKDVELRCDPISGHTALYWYRQSLGQGLEFLIYFQGNSAPDKSGLPSDRFSAERTGGSVSTLTIQRTQQEDSAVYLCASSSLAGGQETQYFGPGTRLLVL.

CDR3 in amino acids: CAWSAGGVNTEAFF. CDR3 in DNA: TGTGCCTGGAGTGCGGGGGGGGTGAACACTGAAGCTTTCTTT. The V gene is TRBV30, the J gene TRBJ1-1, with a tentative D call TRBD1 (5 bases). CDR1 and CDR2 from the germline V gene are GTSNPN and SVGIG (reference sequence). The CDR3 is 14 amino acids. V was shortened by 1 base and J by 0 bases, with 9 bases between the two germline ends.

This rearrangement joins TRBV4-1 to TRBJ1-2, with D uncertain. From germline, CDR1 is MGHRA and CDR2 YSYEKL. The V and J ends lost 0 bases and 3 bases respectively, with 8 bases between them. CDR3 size: 14 residues. CDR3 sequence (DNA): TGCGCCAGCAGCCAAGAACTCAGCCACTATGGCTACACCTTC. This gives the protein CASSQELSHYGYTF.

The chain employs TRBV18 and TRBJ2-7; D uncertain. CDR1 KGHSH and CDR2 LQKENI come from the germline V gene. The germline V and J ends were trimmed by 2 bases and 2 bases, with 7 bases remaining between them. This CDR3 is built from 13 residues. DNA for the CDR3: TGTGCCAGCTCACCAAGGCTCACCTACGAGCAGTACTTC. Its protein is CASSPRLTYEQYF.

The chain couples TRBV25-1 to TRBJ2-5; 9 bases agree with TRBD1. Germline V CDR1 and CDR2: MGHDK, SYGVNS. V lost 5 bases to trimming and J lost 9 bases; unmatched junction nucleotides: 13. The CDR3 covers 15 residues. CDR3 DNA sequence: TGTGCCAGCAGTAGGACAGGGGCCGGGTCCGTCGCCCAGTACTTC. Translating gives CASSRTGAGSVAQYF.

The chain couples TRBV30 to TRBJ2-3; D is unresolved. This CDR3 has 15 amino acids. V gave up 0 bases and J gave up 3 bases, with 13 bases separating them. From germline, CDR1 is GTSNPN and CDR2 SVGIG (reference sequence). CDR3 coding DNA: TGTGCCTGGAGTGTATCCCAAAAAGGGACAGATACGCAGTATTTT. It translates to CAWSVSQKGTDTQYF.